This T cell receptor (beta chain) came from a study of T cell clones after liver transplantation. In the study overall: A pre-transplant mixed lymphocyte reaction with TCRbeta sequencing defined graft-donor-reactive clones followed in post-transplant blood. As an antigen-independent comparator, third-party-reactive TCRbeta sequences came from pre-transplant mixed lymphocyte reactions. Patients counted as tolerant after at least one year off all immunosuppression, enzymes not exceeding twice normal.

Notes on the study in general: In most of the 8 subjects, circulating graft-donor-reactive CD4 TCRbeta sequences fell significantly after transplant.

This CDR3 region has 18 residues. The germline V gene encodes CDR1 SGDLS and CDR2 YYNGEE. The V gene lost 0 bases and the J gene lost 0 bases, with 13 bases spanning the gap. Worth noting for this clone: Its antigen remains unidentified.

The table came from immunoSEQ multiplex PCR; TCRdb's copy has only in-frame clones and leaves some out. The sample consists of some 11,000 clones, 71% of them appearing once. This receptor was obtained from a human patient who received a liver transplant. Some T cells may have originated in the graft donor. The sequenced sample was CD4+ T cells from blood, obtained around 33 months after liver transplant. This chain uses TRBV9 with TRBJ2-6, with no clear D. The CDR3 nucleotides read TGTGCCAGCAGCGTAGGGCATTTTCCCTACTCTGGGGCCAACGTCCTGACTTTC. Protein: CASSVGHFPYSGANVLTF. The full variable domain, with the rest looked up from reference TRBV9 and TRBJ2-6, is DSGVTQTPKHLITATGQRVTLRCSPRSGDLSVYWYQQSLDQGLQFLIQYYNGEERAKGNILERFSAQQFPDLHSELNLSSLELGDSALYFCASSVGHFPYSGANVLTFGAGSRLTVL.